This TCR beta chain was profiled in a study of OX40 agonist ivuxolimab in advanced cancers. Study results and limitations: Relative to CD4+, CD8+ T cells held more expanded clones on average. Clonal expansion was seen in CD4+ and CD8+ blood T cells by week 6 at 0.1 to 3.0 mg/kg. No antigen was identified for the clonally expanded peripheral T cells.

J gave up 2 bases and V 2 bases, and 3 bases lay outside the gene matches. Germline CDR1 and CDR2: SEHNR and FQNEAQ (reference sequence). The CDR3 spans 14 residues. As concerns this clone: Its antigen is unidentified.

The table came from immunoSEQ multiplex PCR; TCRdb's copy has only in-frame clones and leaves some out. The data contain about 48,000 clones, around 80% of them seen just once; the ten biggest clones take up roughly 1.2%. The chain employs TRBV7-9 and TRBJ2-7; 7 bases align to TRBD1. The TCR was taken from an adult with an advanced solid tumor such as melanoma, head and neck, liver or kidney cancer. The source material was CD4+ or CD8+ T cells sorted from blood, sampled in a trial of the OX40 agonist ivuxolimab. The CDR3 loop is CASSLSGGAYEQYF. The CDR3 DNA reads TGTGCCAGCAGCTTATCAGGGGGAGCCTACGAGCAGTACTTC.